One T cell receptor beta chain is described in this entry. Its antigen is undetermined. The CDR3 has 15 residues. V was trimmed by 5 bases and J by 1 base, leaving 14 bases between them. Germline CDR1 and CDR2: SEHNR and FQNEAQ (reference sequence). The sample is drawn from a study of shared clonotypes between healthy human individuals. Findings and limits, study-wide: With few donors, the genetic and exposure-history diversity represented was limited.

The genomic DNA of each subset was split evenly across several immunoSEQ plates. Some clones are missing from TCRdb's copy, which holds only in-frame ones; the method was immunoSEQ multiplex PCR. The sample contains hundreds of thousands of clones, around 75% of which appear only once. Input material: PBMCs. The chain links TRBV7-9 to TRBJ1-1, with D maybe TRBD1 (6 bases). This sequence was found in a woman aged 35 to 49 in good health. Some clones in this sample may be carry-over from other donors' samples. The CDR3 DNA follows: TGTGCCAGCAGCGTCTCGGGGGGGCCGAACACTGAAGCTTTCTTT. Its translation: CASSVSGGPNTEAFF.